A selection of T cell receptor beta chains follows, all from one sample in a study of identical twins. TCRdb analysed the 5' RACE reads with MiXCR anew, one entry per CDR3 protein. The repertoire holds some 440,000 distinct CDR3 sequences, with 20% to 25% as singletons. The same data also contributed to another study, on T cells expressing NK-cell markers.

Sequencing was carried out using CD4+ T cells sorted from blood. The receptors come from a woman aged 18-35 years in good health. Each CDR3 is given without its conserved first and last residue. D genes are given only for firm matches.

TRBV18,TRBJ1-2,TRBD1,ASSPNGQGHGYT
TRBV6-2/TRBV6-3,TRBJ2-1,NA,ASTTYNEQF
TRBV5-1,TRBJ1-2,NA,ASSFLLTGGYT
TRBV12-3/TRBV12-4,TRBJ1-2,NA,ASTRRGGYT
TRBV10-3,TRBJ1-2,NA,AITERTSNALSYGYT
TRBV18,TRBJ2-7,TRBD2,ASSPASGRRSSYEQY
TRBV5-1,TRBJ2-1,TRBD2,ASSLEPRGGNNEQF
TRBV4-2,TRBJ2-1,TRBD2,ASSLGLGLHGSHNEQF
TRBV7-2,TRBJ2-3,NA,ASSLVGTRVGDTQY
TRBV18,TRBJ2-3,NA,ASSPTQRTDTQY
TRBV5-1,TRBJ1-1,NA,ASSFQGMNTEAF
TRBV5-1,TRBJ1-6,NA,ASSEEGLNSPLH
TRBV20-1,TRBJ2-2,NA,SAREIQGVGGELF
TRBV11-2,TRBJ2-3,TRBD2,ASSHSRLAGGVDTQY
TRBV20-1,TRBJ2-3,TRBD1,SARLIGGLRSQY
TRBV12-3/TRBV12-4,TRBJ1-5,NA,ASSRTMGQPQH
TRBV24-1,TRBJ2-3,NA,ATSLGYSDTQY
TRBV5-5,TRBJ2-1,NA,ASSSKQQF
TRBV9,TRBJ2-2,NA,ASSREKNTGELF
TRBV6-1,TRBJ2-2,NA,ASRPPGHSKTGELF
TRBV29-1,TRBJ1-1,TRBD1,SVGQGALDTEAF
TRBV6-1,TRBJ2-2,NA,ASSRGIGSGELF
TRBV20-1,TRBJ2-3,NA,SVRLRGSYTSQY
TRBV6-2/TRBV6-3,TRBJ2-3,NA,ASSYSYSSGGAMY
TRBV20-1,TRBJ1-1,NA,SADPSGALTEAF
TRBV6-6,TRBJ1-2,NA,ASSLELGYT
TRBV5-5,TRBJ2-3,TRBD1,ASLQGTDTQY
TRBV20-1,TRBJ2-1,TRBD2,SARLAGIRMHEQF
TRBV28,TRBJ2-1,NA,ASSPDSNEQF
TRBV5-1,TRBJ1-4,NA,ASSDTRGTNEKLF
TRBV11-3,TRBJ1-4,TRBD1,ASAPDRKPEKLF